The rows below give T cell receptor beta chains drawn from one sample of a study of shared clonotypes between healthy human individuals. The repertoire was sequenced with immunoSEQ multiplex PCR; TCRdb's copy has only in-frame clones and lacks some. The table records millions of clones, around 90% of them present only once. Sequencing was performed on naive CD4+ T cells sorted from blood. These receptors all stem from a man younger than 35 in good health. Each CDR3 is given with its conserved first and last residue. A D gene is named only where the DNA matches it firmly. Clone size appears in some rows only: once, few, many, or a class for an expanded clone.

V gene	clone size	CDR3 length	J gene	D gene	CDR3 DNA	CDR3 protein
TRBV7-9	NA	15	TRBJ2-7	NA	TGTGCCAGCAGCTTAAGCCGGGCGGAGGACTACGAGCAGTACTTC	CASSLSRAEDYEQYF
TRBV4-3	NA	16	TRBJ2-7	NA	TGCGCCAGCAGCCAAACGCTAGGGGGGGGGCCCTACGAGCAGTACTTC	CASSQTLGGGPYEQYF
TRBV28	NA	16	TRBJ2-1	NA	TGTGCCAGCAGTTACACCGGGACTCAATTGGACAATGAGCAGTTCTTC	CASSYTGTQLDNEQFF
TRBV7-2	NA	11	TRBJ2-7	NA	TGTGCCAGCAGCGCAGCCTACGAGCAGTACTTC	CASSAAYEQYF
TRBV5-1	few	12	TRBJ1-2	NA	TGCGCCAGCAGCCTGGACAGCTATGGCTACACCTTC	CASSLDSYGYTF
TRBV30	NA	19	TRBJ1-5	NA	TGTGCCTGGAGTGTAAAATCGGCGGGATCCGGGCATCGCAATCAGCCCCAGCATTTT	CAWSVKSAGSGHRNQPQHF
TRBV18	NA	11	TRBJ2-5	NA	TGTGCCAGCTCACTGGTAGAGACCCAGTACTTC	CASSLVETQYF
TRBV7-2	NA	13	TRBJ2-5	NA	TGTGCCAGCAGCTTCGCTAGGCAAGAGACCCAGTACTTC	CASSFARQETQYF
TRBV7-9	NA	13	TRBJ2-5	NA	TGTGCCAGCAGCTTCCCTAGTGTGGAGACCCAGTACTTC	CASSFPSVETQYF
TRBV18	NA	13	TRBJ1-1	NA	TGTGCCAGCTCACCATCACAGAACACTGAAGCTTTCTTT	CASSPSQNTEAFF
TRBV2	NA	12	TRBJ2-7	NA	TGTGCCAGCAGTGAGAGGAAGGGCGAGCAGTACTTC	CASSERKGEQYF
TRBV30	NA	15	TRBJ2-2	TRBD2	TGTGCCTGGAGTGGAGCGGGGGGCCCCTCCGGGGAGCTGTTTTTT	CAWSGAGGPSGELFF
TRBV11-2	NA	14	TRBJ2-7	TRBD1	TGTGCCAGCAGCTCGGGACAGGGGAGATACGAGCAGTACTTC	CASSSGQGRYEQYF
TRBV7-2	NA	14	TRBJ2-7	NA	TGTGCCAGCAGCTTATCAAAGGGATCCTACGAGCAGTACTTC	CASSLSKGSYEQYF
TRBV21-1	NA	12	TRBJ2-2	NA	TGTGCCAGCAGCGAAGACACCGGGGAGCTGTTTTTT	CASSEDTGELFF
TRBV10-1	NA	13	TRBJ2-7	NA	TGCGCCAGCAGTCCGGGGAAAGCCTACGAGCAGTACTTC	CASSPGKAYEQYF
TRBV29-1	NA	13	TRBJ2-5	NA	TGCAGCACCCGGGACGGCTACCGGGAGACCCAGTACTTC	CSTRDGYRETQYF
TRBV5-1	NA	15	TRBJ1-4	NA	TGCGCCAGCAGGTCGAACGGGCAGAACAATGAAAAACTGTTTTTT	CASRSNGQNNEKLFF
TRBV4-1	NA	14	TRBJ2-7	NA	TGCGCCAGCAGCAAGGACAGTTGGGCCTACGAGCAGTACTTC	CASSKDSWAYEQYF
TRBV6-1	NA	15	TRBJ1-4	NA	TGTGCCAGCAACCCAGAGATTGCAACTAATGAAAAACTGTTTTTT	CASNPEIATNEKLFF
TRBV7-2	NA	14	TRBJ2-7	TRBD1	TGTGCCAGCAGCCCAGGACAGGGAATGTACGAGCAGTACTTC	CASSPGQGMYEQYF
TRBV30	once	15	TRBJ2-7	NA	TGTGCCTGGAGTCAAGTTGGAGGGGGGTTCTACGAGCAGTACTTC	CAWSQVGGGFYEQYF
TRBV18	few	14	TRBJ1-5	TRBD1	TGTGCCAGCTCACAAAACAGGGGTGATCAGCCCCAGCATTTT	CASSQNRGDQPQHF
TRBV5-6	NA	15	TRBJ2-7	NA	TGTGCCAGCAGCTTGGCCAAGGGAAGTCTGGCCGAGCAGTACTTC	CASSLAKGSLAEQYF
TRBV7-2	NA	14	TRBJ1-1	NA	TGTGCCAGCAGCTTAGACCGACCGAACACTGAAGCTTTCTTT	CASSLDRPNTEAFF
TRBV28	NA	13	TRBJ1-2	TRBD1	TGTGCCACCAAGACAGGGACCAACTATGGCTACACCTTC	CATKTGTNYGYTF
TRBV10-3	NA	15	TRBJ1-4	NA	TGTGCCATCAGTGAACAGCTGGCAACTAATGAAAAACTGTTTTTT	CAISEQLATNEKLFF
TRBV11-2	NA	16	TRBJ2-7	NA	TGTGCCAGCAGCTCACTGACTTCAGTTAGGACCTACGAGCAGTACTTC	CASSSLTSVRTYEQYF